One and the same sample provided the 31 T cell receptor beta chains below, sequenced in a study of cytomegalovirus exposure and HLA in healthy donors. The PCR employed 60 Vbeta primers together with 13 Jbeta primers. Sequencing was performed with immunoSEQ multiplex PCR; in TCRdb, only in-frame clones are kept and a portion is missing. This sample carries 150,000 to 200,000 clones, 65% to 90% of them seen once, and the ten largest clones take about 2.5%. Source material: PBMCs. The source of these receptors is a woman between 50 and 59 years old in good health and CMV-seronegative.

The gene calls are TRBV4-2 and TRBJ2-7, with D possibly being TRBD2 (6 bases). The CDR3 contains 14 residues. Germline values: CDR1 LGHNA, CDR2 YNFKEQ. V was cut by 1 base and J by 7 bases, with 14 bases left in between. CDR3 sequence: CASSQGREVGEQYF. CDR3 nucleotide sequence: TGTGCCAGCAGCCAAGGGAGGGAGGTGGGAGAGCAGTACTTC.

This chain links TRBV2 with TRBJ2-3; 8 bases are a match to TRBD2. Germline trimming cut 6 bases from V and 2 bases from J; bases unmatched to any gene: 7. The CDR3 has 15 amino acids. Germline CDR1 reads SNHLY; CDR2 reads FYNNEI. For the CDR3, the DNA is TGTGCCAGCAGCCCCGAGCGGGGGTCCACAGATACGCAGTATTTT. This translates into CASSPERGSTDTQYF. Together with reference TRBV2 and TRBJ2-3, the CDR3 gives the full variable domain: EPEVTQTPSHQVTQMGQEVILRCVPISNHLYFYWYRQILGQKVEFLVSFYNNEISEKSEIFDDQFSVERPDGSNFTLKIRSTKLEDSAMYFCASSPERGSTDTQYFGPGTRLTVL.

This clone showed up just once. The rearrangement links TRBV28 to TRBJ2-3; the D gene is possibly TRBD2 (6 bases). Trimming took off 9 bases at V and 0 bases at J, with 10 bases between the two ends. The germline V gene has CDR1 MDHEN and CDR2 SYDVKM. The CDR3 contains 13 residues. The DNA for the CDR3 is TGTGCCAGTCTTAGCGGAAGCACAGATACGCAGTATTTT. Translated, it gives CASLSGSTDTQYF.

The J gene is TRBJ1-3, the V gene TRBV6-5; no clear D. V dropped 6 bases and J dropped 0 bases, with 9 bases sitting between them. CDR1 and CDR2 from the germline V gene are MNHEY and SVGAGI. The CDR3 is made up of 14 amino acids. In DNA, the CDR3 is TGTGCCAGCAGCCCTCGCAGCTCTGGAAACACCATATATTTT. As protein: CASSPRSSGNTIYF.

The chain recombines TRBV5-4 with TRBJ2-3; D gene unclear. The CDR3 loop spans 12 amino acids. The V and J ends lost 2 bases and 4 bases respectively, with 5 bases between them. The germline V gene encodes CDR1 SGHNT and CDR2 YYREEE (reference sequence). The CDR3 reads CASSFQSDTQYF. In DNA, the CDR3 is TGTGCCAGCAGCTTTCAATCAGATACGCAGTATTTT.

The J gene is TRBJ1-3, the V gene TRBV27; the D gene is possibly TRBD1 (5 bases). The CDR3 extends over 14 amino acids. The V end lost 6 bases, the J end lost 2 bases, and 11 bases lay between the germline ends. Germline lookup yields CDR1 MNHEY and CDR2 SMNVEV (reference sequence). The chain's CDR3 is CASRKGKAGNTIYF. The CDR3 coding sequence is TGTGCCAGCAGGAAGGGGAAGGCTGGAAACACCATATATTTT.

The chain couples TRBV6-1 to TRBJ2-1; 10 nucleotides agree with TRBD1. The CDR3 is 19 amino acids. Germline V gene data show CDR1 as MNHNS and CDR2 as SASEGT. J gave up 4 bases and V 2 bases, and 14 bases lay outside the gene matches. This CDR3 reads CASSERTGGGPSGYNEQFF. The CDR3 nucleotides read TGTGCCAGCAGTGAAAGGACAGGGGGGGGGCCTAGCGGGTACAATGAGCAGTTCTTC.

This chain connects TRBV6-1 to TRBJ2-5; 9 bases align to TRBD2. The CDR3 is 15 residues long. V shed 7 bases and J 4 bases; nucleotides not matched to a gene: 10. The germline gives CDR1 MNHNS, CDR2 SASEGT. DNA for the CDR3: TGTGCCAGCACTGCGGGGGGGAGGCAGGGAGAGACCCAGTACTTC. This encodes CASTAGGRQGETQYF.

The rearrangement uses TRBV5-1 and TRBJ2-3; D gene uncertain. The germline CDR1 and CDR2 sequences are SGHRS and YFSETQ. Deletions cut 0 bases from V and 3 bases from J, with 14 bases between. The CDR3 sequence is 16 residues long. The CDR3 spells CASSLDTSAGTDTQYF. The DNA of the CDR3 is TGCGCCAGCAGCTTGGACACATCAGCAGGAACAGATACGCAGTATTTT.

This chain links TRBV29-1 with TRBJ1-2; D is uncertain. V was trimmed by 7 bases and J by 7 bases, leaving 16 bases between them. The germline CDR1 and CDR2 sequences are SQVTM and ANQGSEA. There are 12 residues in the CDR3. The CDR3 DNA sequence: TGCAGCGCGGCGGAGGGTTGGAGTGGCTACACCTTC. Translating it yields CSAAEGWSGYTF. The full variable domain, in which reference TRBV29-1 and TRBJ1-2 provide the parts outside the CDR3, is SAVISQKPSRDICQRGTSLTIQCQVDSQVTMMFWYRQQPGQSLTLIATANQGSEATYESGFVIDKFPISRPNLTFSTLTVSNMSPEDSSIYLCSAAEGWSGYTFGSGTRLTVV.

In its sample, this clone was seen a few times. The V and J genes are TRBV7-9 and TRBJ2-7; 11 nucleotides align to TRBD2. Germline V gene data show CDR1 as SEHNR and CDR2 as FQNEAQ (reference sequence). The CDR3 runs to 15 residues. J gave up 4 bases and V 5 bases, and 7 bases lay outside the gene matches. The DNA for the CDR3 is TGTGCCAGCAGCCCTCGACTAGCGGGAACGTACGAGCAGTACTTC. Translation: CASSPRLAGTYEQYF.

The chain has TRBV30 and TRBJ2-7, with 16 bases that match TRBD2. With 2 bases clipped from V and 5 bases from J, the junction kept 6 bases outside the gene matches. There are 16 residues in the CDR3. The germline V gene has CDR1 GTSNPN and CDR2 SVGIG (reference sequence). CDR3 residues: CAWSLGLAGGQNEQYF. In nucleotides, the CDR3 is TGTGCCTGGAGTCTGGGACTAGCGGGAGGGCAGAACGAGCAGTACTTC. Looking up the rest from reference TRBV30 and TRBJ2-7 gives the full variable domain: SQTIHQWPATLVQPVGSPLSLECTVEGTSNPNLYWYRQAAGRGLQLLFYSVGIGQISSEVPQNLSASRPQDRQFILSSKKLLLSDSGFYLCAWSLGLAGGQNEQYFGPGTRLTVT.

The V call is TRBV9, the J call TRBJ2-3; D unclear. Trimming took 4 bases from V and 0 from J, leaving 12 bases between them. Germline-derived CDR1 and CDR2 are SGDLS and YYNGEE. This CDR3 region has 15 residues. This CDR3 reads CASSPSTISTDTQYF. CDR3 nucleotides: TGTGCCAGCAGCCCGAGCACTATCAGCACAGATACGCAGTATTTT.

The chain combines TRBV19 with TRBJ1-1, with TRBD1 identical over 8 bases. This CDR3 is built from 15 residues. CDR1 and CDR2 (germline): LNHDA, SQIVND (reference sequence). The V and J ends lost 7 bases and 2 bases, in that order; junction bases with no gene match: 9. The CDR3: CASNKLGQVNTEAFF. As DNA, the CDR3 is TGTGCCAGTAACAAATTGGGACAGGTTAACACTGAAGCTTTCTTT.

The chain has TRBV6-5 and TRBJ1-5; D remains ambiguous. The CDR3 covers 13 residues. Trimming cost V 6 bases and J 2 bases, with 8 bases left between them. Germline values: CDR1 MNHEY, CDR2 SVGAGI. CDR3 residues: CASSPVGNQPQHF. CDR3 sequence (DNA): TGTGCCAGCAGCCCAGTTGGCAATCAGCCCCAGCATTTT.

The chain has TRBV5-1 and TRBJ2-3, with D unclear. V dropped 4 bases and J dropped 0 bases, with 9 bases sitting between them. Germline-derived CDR1 and CDR2 are SGHRS and YFSETQ. This CDR3 comprises 14 residues. CDR3 nucleotides: TGCGCCAGCAGCACCGGGTCTAGCACAGATACGCAGTATTTT. Its translation is CASSTGSSTDTQYF. Drawing the rest from reference TRBV5-1 and TRBJ2-3, the complete variable domain is KAGVTQTPRYLIKTRGQQVTLSCSPISGHRSVSWYQQTPGQGLQFLFEYFSETQRNKGNFPGRFSGRQFSNSRSEMNVSTLELGDSALYLCASSTGSSTDTQYFGPGTRLTVL.

In this sample, this clone turned up once. In DNA, the CDR3 is TGCGCCAGCACCGGGACTAGCGGGAAGACCGGGGAGCTGTTTTTT. It translates to CASTGTSGKTGELFF. The J gene is TRBJ2-2, the V gene TRBV5-1; 13 nucleotides line up with TRBD2. From germline, CDR1 is SGHRS and CDR2 YFSETQ. With V trimmed by 6 bases and J by 5 bases, 4 bases remained unmatched. The CDR3 loop spans 15 amino acids. Variable domain in full (rest from reference TRBV5-1 and TRBJ2-2): KAGVTQTPRYLIKTRGQQVTLSCSPISGHRSVSWYQQTPGQGLQFLFEYFSETQRNKGNFPGRFSGRQFSNSRSEMNVSTLELGDSALYLCASTGTSGKTGELFFGEGSRLTVL.

This chain uses TRBV4-1 with TRBJ2-2; 10 bases match TRBD2. Germline V CDR1 and CDR2: MGHRA, YSYEKL. With V trimmed by 1 base and J by 0 bases, 5 bases remained unmatched. The CDR3 runs to 18 residues. CDR3 sequence (DNA): TGCGCCAGCAGCCAAGTCGGACTAGCGGCCGCGAACACCGGGGAGCTGTTTTTT. Its protein is CASSQVGLAAANTGELFF.

In the case of this clone: Other DNA sequences from this sample encode an identical CDR3 as well. This chain links TRBV28 with TRBJ1-5; D uncertain. V was trimmed by 8 bases and J by 3 bases, leaving 5 bases between them. This CDR3 has 11 residues. Germline-derived CDR1 and CDR2 are MDHEN and SYDVKM. This chain's CDR3 is CASSLNQPQHF. CDR3 in DNA: TGTGCCAGCTCCCTCAATCAGCCCCAGCATTTT. Full variable domain (missing parts from reference TRBV28 and TRBJ1-5): DVKVTQSSRYLVKRTGEKVFLECVQDMDHENMFWYRQDPGLGLRLIYFSYDVKMKEKGDIPEGYSVSREKKERFSLILESASTNQTSMYLCASSLNQPQHFGDGTRLSIL.

J is TRBJ1-3 and V is TRBV28; possibly TRBD1 for D (6 bases). Between the trimmed V and J ends, which lost 5 bases and 5 bases, there was a span of 19 bases. This CDR3 has 16 residues. Per germline, CDR1 MDHEN and CDR2 SYDVKM. For the CDR3, the DNA is TGTGCCAGCAGTCCCCCCCATATACGGGACAGAAACACCATATATTTT. It codes for CASSPPHIRDRNTIYF.

V gene TRBV6-4 combines with J gene TRBJ1-1; D is possibly TRBD1 (6 bases). The CDR3 has 13 amino acids. V was pared by 0 bases and J by 9 bases, with 11 bases between. Germline-derived CDR1 and CDR2 are MRHNA and SNTAGT. CDR3 region: CASSDSGGDKAFF. In DNA, the CDR3 is TGTGCCAGCAGTGACTCAGGGGGGGATAAAGCTTTCTTT.

This clone showed up just a few times. The chain couples TRBV11-2 to TRBJ1-4, with 7 bases lining up with TRBD1. This CDR3 region has 16 residues. Germline V gene lookup returns CDR1 SGHAT and CDR2 FQNNGV. The junction had 10 bases not matched to a gene; V was cut back by 2 bases and J by 7 bases. Here the CDR3 reads CASSLKPGGIFEKLFF. CDR3 nucleotide sequence: TGTGCCAGCAGCTTAAAGCCAGGGGGAATTTTTGAAAAACTGTTTTTT.

The chain combines TRBV5-1 with TRBJ2-6; the D is unclear. CDR1 and CDR2 (germline): SGHRS, YFSETQ. The CDR3 has 15 amino acids. Trimming cost V 3 bases and J 2 bases, with 9 bases left between them. DNA of the CDR3: TGCGCCAGCAGCTCTGCCGGTACTGGGGCCAACGTCCTGACTTTC. Residues: CASSSAGTGANVLTF.

Only a few counts were recorded for this clone. Other DNA sequences in this sample translate to the same CDR3. The chain employs TRBV19 and TRBJ2-1, with unresolved D. Germline V gene sequence: CDR1 LNHDA, CDR2 SQIVND (reference sequence). With 6 bases removed from V and 4 bases from J, the gap between germline ends came to 4 bases. The CDR3 has 11 amino acids. As DNA, the CDR3 is TGTGCCAGTAGCCTATACAATGAGCAGTTCTTC. Translation gives CASSLYNEQFF.

V and J are TRBV5-4 and TRBJ2-5, with D possibly TRBD2 on 5 matching bases. Germline V CDR1 and CDR2: SGHNT, YYREEE (reference sequence). This CDR3 comprises 13 residues. Deletions cut 1 base from V and 4 bases from J, with 8 bases between. CDR3 amino acids: CASSLSEGETQYF. For the CDR3, the DNA is TGTGCCAGCAGCTTGAGTGAGGGAGAGACCCAGTACTTC.

This chain links TRBV25-1 with TRBJ2-7, with 9 bases aligning to TRBD1. Trimming at V came to 6 bases and at J to 2 bases, leaving 2 bases not matched to a gene. This CDR3 has 13 amino acids. CDR1 is MGHDK, CDR2 SYGVNS, per germline. As DNA, the CDR3 is TGTGCCAGCAGGGGGGACAGGGCCTACGAGCAGTACTTC. Its protein product is CASRGDRAYEQYF.

The J gene is TRBJ1-2, the V gene TRBV19; D unresolved. The germline V gene encodes CDR1 LNHDA and CDR2 SQIVND (reference sequence). The length of the CDR3 is 12 residues. V dropped 5 bases and J dropped 7 bases, with 11 bases sitting between them. CDR3 nucleotides: TGTGCCAGTAGTCTCGGTACGGGTGGCTACACCTTC. Its translation is CASSLGTGGYTF.

The V call is TRBV2, the J call TRBJ1-4; possibly TRBD1 for D (5 bases). CDR1 is SNHLY, CDR2 FYNNEI, per germline. V was clipped by 6 bases and J by 7 bases, with 9 bases between them. The length of the CDR3 is 12 residues. CDR3 loop: CASRRGGEKLFF. In DNA, the CDR3 is TGTGCCAGCAGGAGGGGAGGTGAAAAACTGTTTTTT.

The sample holds one count of this clone. V usage is TRBV28 and J usage is TRBJ2-2, with TRBD2 matching over 8 bases. The CDR3 spans 16 residues. The junction had 9 bases not matched to a gene; V was cut back by 2 bases and J by 7 bases. Germline-derived CDR1 and CDR2 are MDHEN and SYDVKM. CDR3 sequence: CASSLTSGKTHGELFF. The CDR3 nucleotides read TGTGCCAGCAGTTTAACTAGCGGAAAAACACACGGGGAGCTGTTTTTT.

V and J are TRBV4-2 and TRBJ2-3, with 9 bases matching TRBD1. V shed 3 bases, J shed 4 bases, and the junction held 2 bases outside the gene matches. Germline V gene lookup returns CDR1 LGHNA and CDR2 YNFKEQ. The CDR3 contains 14 residues. For the CDR3, the DNA is TGTGCCAGCAGCCAGGGACAGGGCTCAGATACGCAGTATTTT. Its translation: CASSQGQGSDTQYF.

This chain links TRBV30 with TRBJ2-7, with D maybe TRBD2 (6 bases). Trimming removed 3 bases at V and 0 bases at J, with 9 bases between. CDR3 size: 13 residues. Germline V gives CDR1 GTSNPN, CDR2 SVGIG (reference sequence). This chain's CDR3 is CAWRGTLSYEQYF. The CDR3 coding sequence is TGTGCCTGGAGGGGGACTCTCTCCTACGAGCAGTACTTC.